The rows below give T cell receptor beta chains drawn from one sample of a study of beta chain features in type 1 diabetes. Repertoires were generated with immunoSEQ multiplex PCR, while TCRdb's copy carries only in-frame clones and drops some. This table holds 200,000 to 250,000 clones, 9.6% found once. Sequencing used naive CD4+ T cells from blood. The receptor source for this set is a young woman in good health. Each CDR3 is given with its conserved first and last residue. Fields, in order: CDR3 protein, CDR3 DNA, J gene, clone size, V gene, D gene. The D gene is left open where the match is weak. Clone sizes are given selectively: once, few, many, or a class where the clone is expanded.

CASSLGGPMNTEAFF,TGTGCCAGCAGCTTGGGCGGCCCTATGAACACTGAAGCTTTCTTT,TRBJ1-1,-,TRBV5-5,-
CASSETSGGDTQYF,TGTGCCAGCAGTGAGACTAGCGGGGGAGATACGCAGTATTTT,TRBJ2-3,-,TRBV2,TRBD2
CATSRDRGTYEQYF,TGTGCCACCAGCAGAGACAGGGGCACCTACGAGCAGTACTTC,TRBJ2-7,many,TRBV15,-
CASSLEASRYNEQFF,TGTGCCAGCAGCTTGGAGGCTAGCAGATACAATGAGCAGTTCTTC,TRBJ2-1,few,TRBV7-2,-
CASRAENNEQFF,TGTGCCAGCAGGGCAGAAAACAATGAGCAGTTCTTC,TRBJ2-1,few,TRBV2,-
CSVESGGPTDTQYF,TGCAGCGTTGAGTCGGGAGGACCCACAGATACGCAGTATTTT,TRBJ2-3,many,TRBV29-1,TRBD2
CASSGSLHRRDNNGANVLTF,TGTGCCAGCAGCGGAAGCCTCCATCGGAGGGATAATAATGGGGCCAACGTCCTGACTTTC,TRBJ2-6,once,TRBV9,-
CASSLASGTGNDQPQHF,TGTGCCAGCAGCTTGGCCTCCGGGACAGGGAACGATCAGCCCCAGCATTTT,TRBJ1-5,few,TRBV5-6,TRBD1
CASSLISRGETQYF,TGTGCCAGCAGCTTGATCTCCCGGGGGGAGACCCAGTACTTC,TRBJ2-5,many,TRBV13,-
CASSVRGAESSYNEQFF,TGTGCCAGCAGTGTTCGGGGGGCCGAGAGCTCCTACAATGAGCAGTTCTTC,TRBJ2-1,few,TRBV2,-
CASRPGTVNQPQHF,TGTGCCAGTAGGCCAGGGACAGTCAATCAGCCCCAGCATTTT,TRBJ1-5,few,TRBV19,TRBD1
CASSDRNRGQGASETQYF,TGTGCCAGCAGTGACCGAAACCGGGGACAGGGGGCCTCGGAGACCCAGTACTTC,TRBJ2-5,few,TRBV6-1,TRBD1
CASSPGTTYNEQFF,TGTGCCAGCAGCCCTGGGACTACCTACAATGAGCAGTTCTTC,TRBJ2-1,few,TRBV7-2,TRBD2
CASSPQGTEAFF,TGTGCCAGCAGCCCTCAGGGGACTGAAGCTTTCTTT,TRBJ1-1,few,TRBV7-9,-
CSVISPNWEYGANVLTF,TGCAGCGTTATTAGCCCGAATTGGGAGTACGGGGCCAACGTCCTGACTTTC,TRBJ2-6,few,TRBV29-1,-
CASSLGGTVNTEAFF,TGTGCCAGCAGCTTAGGCGGGACGGTTAACACTGAAGCTTTCTTT,TRBJ1-1,few,TRBV7-2,-
CANRPGGRDNSPLHF,TGTGCCAACAGGCCGGGTGGCAGGGATAATTCACCCCTCCACTTT,TRBJ1-6,-,TRBV7-2,-
CASSLDRGHPPGEQYF,TGCGCCAGCAGCTTGGATCGGGGACACCCTCCTGGCGAGCAGTACTTC,TRBJ2-7,-,TRBV5-1,-
CASSVFPGSSFGETQYF,TGTGCCAGCAGTGTCTTCCCCGGGAGTTCCTTCGGAGAGACCCAGTACTTC,TRBJ2-5,few,TRBV6-1,-
CASSLGRPGNTIYF,TGTGCCAGCAGCTTAGGCAGGCCTGGAAACACCATATATTTT,TRBJ1-3,-,TRBV11-2,-
CSVEGANTQYF,TGCAGCGTTGAGGGGGCAAATACGCAGTATTTT,TRBJ2-3,many,TRBV29-1,-
CASSLGLAGGRDTQYF,TGTGCCAGCAGCTTGGGACTAGCGGGGGGGAGGGATACGCAGTATTTT,TRBJ2-3,-,TRBV9,TRBD2
CASSSNNEQFF,TGTGCCAGCAGCTCAAACAATGAGCAGTTCTTC,TRBJ2-1,many,TRBV7-3,-
CASSSPQGVGQPQHF,TGTGCCAGCAGCTCCCCTCAGGGGGTGGGTCAGCCCCAGCATTTT,TRBJ1-5,-,TRBV7-2,TRBD1
CASSLLLGQSYEQYF,TGTGCCAGCAGCTTACTACTTGGGCAGTCCTACGAGCAGTACTTC,TRBJ2-7,many,TRBV7-9,-
CSVWPTGGETQYF,TGCAGCGTTTGGCCGACAGGGGGAGAGACCCAGTACTTC,TRBJ2-5,few,TRBV29-1,TRBD1